This T cell receptor beta chain is drawn from a study of blood T cell repertoires in COVID-19. The CDR3 consists of 12 residues. Trimming shortened V by 6 bases and J by 5 bases, and 10 bases separated the two germline ends. Per the germline V gene, CDR1 is MNHEY and CDR2 is SVGAGI. Original analysis: Cell counts per sample came from amplifying reference gene primers. Sequenced by immunoSEQ multiplex PCR; TCRdb stores in-frame clones only, minus some. For V, J and clone size, that table is used; D and trimming come from the DNA. The data show some 230,000 clones, 75% to 85% seen once. The chain is built from TRBV6-5 and TRBJ1-1; the D gene is possibly TRBD1 (5 bases). Sequenced material: peripheral blood. The sequence was collected from a woman aged 45-59 years with acute or convalescent COVID-19. CDR3 DNA: TGTGCCAGCAGCCAGGGTCGGACTGAAGCTTTCTTT. Its protein product is CASSQGRTEAFF.